The T cell receptor (beta chain) under discussion was sequenced for a study of blood T cell repertoires in COVID-19 (dated by TCRdb to about 2020). Regarding the complete study: Collaborator samples came from the United States, Italy and Spain and covered acute and convalescent phases of COVID-19. A de-identified subject ID, COVID-19 status, age in years and sex were almost always included in the sample metadata. Deeply sampled blood TCRbeta repertoires from subjects exposed to, actively infected with, or recovered from COVID-19 were included in the dataset. The repertoires were released in a freely available public database meant as a resource for research on the immune response to SARS-CoV-2. The prospective study material was composed of cDNA or gDNA derived from T cells, B-cell-depleted T cells, or PBMCs. Samples came from the ongoing ImmuneRACE study (first 160 participants) plus 1,254 subjects from 6 global collaborators. HLA class I and class II types, where available, came from metadata supplied by the sample provider rather than from assay-based typing.

At the junction V is shortened by 3 bases and J by 4 bases; bases outside the gene matches: 6. CDR1 is given as SGHTA and CDR2 as FQGTGA, both from the germline V gene. The CDR3 spans 15 residues, from the cysteine through the phenylalanine. Only CDR3 DNA remains: 45 bases, in frame from the first base. As regards this clone: Its target antigen remains unknown. No much larger clonotype is one base removed from it; base qualities were not supplied.

Participants in the prospective study were enrolled through a virtual design, were aged roughly 18 to 90 years, and lived in 24 United States geographic areas. In the prospective study, cohorts were assigned on the basis of participant-reported clinical history obtained from a screening survey and a study questionnaire. For ImmuneRACE Cohort 3, a participant was defined as recovered based on two consecutive negative NP/OP PCR tests, clearance by a healthcare professional, or resolution of symptoms. Mobile phlebotomists in the prospective study collected whole blood, serum and a nasopharyngeal or oropharyngeal swab from every participant. Over an approximately two-month period, participants in the prospective study had the option of providing additional blood draws and questionnaires. Blood samples from the prospective study were shipped frozen or at room temperature prior to DNA extraction. TCRbeta CDR3 regions were amplified from genomic DNA using the immunoSEQ Assay, a bias-controlled multiplex PCR. As for how the authors treated the data: Within the assay, amplification of reference gene primers was used to estimate how many nucleated cells each sample contained. To quantify the absolute abundance of each unique TCRbeta CDR3 rearrangement, sequence reads were collapsed and filtered. For each sample, productive Simpson clonality was calculated as the square root of Simpson's diversity index over productive rearrangements. TCRdb's version of the immuneACCESS table is confined to in-frame rearrangements and falls short of the full clone set. An unresolved V gene accounts for under half of the shortfall where checked; the remainder is of unknown origin. D and trimming were read from the DNA, whereas the V and J calls and clone size are those reported in that table. This sample gives more than 450,000 clones in total; about 85% of them show up just once. The top ten constitute 0.7% of the sample.

Paper-wide results and their limitations: How much clinical and demographic metadata was included differed by source and by participant, and the metadata was provided uncurated.

This chain joins TRBV7-3 to TRBJ2-5; TRBD1 agrees with 9 junctional bases. The sequencing sample was made of PBMCs or T cells enriched from blood (not recorded which). The receptor's source is a woman aged 18-29 years who had recovered from COVID-19. Here the CDR3 is given as CASSFSGQGGETQYF. The sequenced DNA is TGTGCCAGCAGCTTCTCGGGACAGGGAGGAGAGACCCAGTACTTC.